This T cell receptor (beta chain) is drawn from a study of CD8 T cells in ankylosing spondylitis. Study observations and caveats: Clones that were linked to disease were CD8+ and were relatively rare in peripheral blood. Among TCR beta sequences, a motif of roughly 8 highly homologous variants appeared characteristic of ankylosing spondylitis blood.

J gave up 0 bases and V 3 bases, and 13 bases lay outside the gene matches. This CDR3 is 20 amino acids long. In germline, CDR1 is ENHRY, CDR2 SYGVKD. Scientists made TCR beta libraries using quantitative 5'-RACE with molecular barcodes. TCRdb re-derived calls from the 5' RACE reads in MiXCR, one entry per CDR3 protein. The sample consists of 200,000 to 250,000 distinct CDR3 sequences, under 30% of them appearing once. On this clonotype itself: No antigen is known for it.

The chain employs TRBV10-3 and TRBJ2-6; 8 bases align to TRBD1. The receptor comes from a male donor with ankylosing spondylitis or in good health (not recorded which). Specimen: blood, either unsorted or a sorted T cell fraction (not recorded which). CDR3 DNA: TGTGCCATCAGTGATCAAGAGGGGACAGGAACATTCTCTGGGGCCAACGTCCTGACTTTC. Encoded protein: CAISDQEGTGTFSGANVLTF.